The 10 T cell receptor beta chains in this list originate from one sample, sequenced in a study of blood T cell repertoires in COVID-19. Produced via immunoSEQ multiplex PCR; TCRdb's table is partial and in-frame only. The sample contains approximately 260,000 clones, nearly 90% of which appear only once. Sequencing was carried out using peripheral blood. The receptors originated from a woman aged 60-70 years with COVID-19, enrolled during active disease.

The chain links TRBV19 to TRBJ1-1; 11 bases are shared with TRBD1. This CDR3 is built from 14 residues. The V gene end was trimmed by 3 bases and the J gene end by 3 bases; junction bases not matched to a gene: 0. Germline V CDR1 and CDR2: LNHDA, SQIVND (reference sequence). CDR3 region: CASSMGQGDTEAFF. For the CDR3, the DNA is TGTGCCAGTAGTATGGGACAGGGGGACACTGAAGCTTTCTTT. The full variable domain, rest sourced from reference TRBV19 and TRBJ1-1, is DGGITQSPKYLFRKEGQNVTLSCEQNLNHDAMYWYRQDPGQGLRLIYYSQIVNDFQKGDIAEGYSVSREKKESFPLTVTSAQKNPTAFYLCASSMGQGDTEAFFGQGTRLTVV.

This chain's CDR3 is CASSPDRGRVEAFF. For the CDR3, the DNA is TGTGCCAGCAGCCCGGACAGGGGGCGAGTAGAGGCTTTCTTT. J is TRBJ1-1 and V is TRBV7-2; TRBD1 matches 11 bases. Germline V gene sequence: CDR1 SGHTA, CDR2 FQGNSA. There are 14 residues in the CDR3. J lost 11 bases, V lost 5 bases, and 10 bases had no gene match.

The chain has TRBV2 and TRBJ1-4; 7 bases match TRBD1. This CDR3 comprises 15 residues. Germline CDR1 reads SNHLY; CDR2 reads FYNNEI. V lost 6 bases, J lost 6 bases, and 10 bases stayed unmatched. Written as DNA, the CDR3 is TGTGCCAGCAGACCCCTCCAGGGGGGATATGAAAAACTGTTTTTT. Its protein product is CASRPLQGGYEKLFF.

V usage is TRBV28 and J usage is TRBJ1-2; D not resolved. The CDR3 sequence is 16 residues long. Trimming stripped 3 bases from V and 6 bases from J, with 20 bases between. CDR1 is MDHEN and CDR2 is SYDVKM in the germline V gene. CDR3 protein: CASSLEAETHLHGYTF. Written as DNA, the CDR3 is TGTGCCAGCAGTTTGGAAGCGGAGACGCACCTACATGGCTACACCTTC.

This rearrangement joins TRBV7-9 to TRBJ1-1; 9 bases are a match to TRBD1. Germline CDR1 reads SEHNR; CDR2 reads FQNEAQ (reference sequence). The CDR3 consists of 15 residues. V trimming: 3 bases; J trimming: 5 bases; junction bases outside the gene matches: 7. The CDR3 bases are TGTGCCAGCAGCTTTCCGACAGGGGGGCTGACTGAAGCTTTCTTT. Protein sequence: CASSFPTGGLTEAFF.

V and J are TRBV4-1 and TRBJ1-1, with TRBD1 matching 8 bases. Germline lookup yields CDR1 MGHRA and CDR2 YSYEKL. V dropped 2 bases and J dropped 5; count of bases not matched to a gene: 4. This CDR3 is 14 amino acids long. CDR3 loop: CASSQTGGRTEAFF. The DNA for the CDR3 is TGCGCCAGCAGCCAAACAGGGGGGAGGACTGAAGCTTTCTTT.

The V gene is TRBV7-9, the J gene TRBJ1-2; no clear D. Trimming removed 4 bases at V and 4 bases at J, with 13 bases between. The CDR3 runs to 14 residues. Germline CDR1 reads SEHNR; CDR2 reads FQNEAQ (reference sequence). The CDR3 is CASSSRRGPYGYTF. In DNA, the CDR3 is TGTGCCAGCAGCTCGAGACGGGGTCCCTATGGCTACACCTTC.

The genes are TRBV12-3 or TRBV12-4 and TRBJ1-5; D is undetermined. The CDR3 extends over 13 amino acids. Deletions cut 3 bases from V and 5 bases from J, with 8 bases between. The CDR3 protein is CASSFAEYQPQHF. CDR3 in DNA: TGTGCCAGCAGTTTCGCTGAGTATCAGCCCCAGCATTTT.

The chain joins TRBV15 to TRBJ1-3; D unresolved. CDR3 length equals 18 residues. The germline CDR1 and CDR2 sequences are LNHNV and YYDKDF (reference sequence). V lost 0 bases and J lost 0, with 15 bases in between. CDR3 bases: TGTGCCACCAGCAGAGATTCGACACCCCCCGGCTCTGGAAACACCATATATTTT. Amino acids: CATSRDSTPPGSGNTIYF.

This rearrangement joins TRBV11-2 to TRBJ2-3; D is possibly TRBD2 (5 bases). The germline CDR1 and CDR2 sequences are SGHAT and FQNNGV. This CDR3 is 14 amino acids long. The germline V and J ends were trimmed by 4 bases and 6 bases, with 14 bases remaining between them. DNA for the CDR3: TGTGCCAGCAGCTCCCGGGCACTAGTGGATACGCAGTATTTT. Translating it yields CASSSRALVDTQYF. The full variable domain, completed using reference TRBV11-2 and TRBJ2-3, is EAGVAQSPRYKIIEKRQSVAFWCNPISGHATLYWYQQILGQGPKLLIQFQNNGVVDDSQLPKDRFSAERLKGVDSTLKIQPAKLEDSAVYLCASSSRALVDTQYFGPGTRLTVL.